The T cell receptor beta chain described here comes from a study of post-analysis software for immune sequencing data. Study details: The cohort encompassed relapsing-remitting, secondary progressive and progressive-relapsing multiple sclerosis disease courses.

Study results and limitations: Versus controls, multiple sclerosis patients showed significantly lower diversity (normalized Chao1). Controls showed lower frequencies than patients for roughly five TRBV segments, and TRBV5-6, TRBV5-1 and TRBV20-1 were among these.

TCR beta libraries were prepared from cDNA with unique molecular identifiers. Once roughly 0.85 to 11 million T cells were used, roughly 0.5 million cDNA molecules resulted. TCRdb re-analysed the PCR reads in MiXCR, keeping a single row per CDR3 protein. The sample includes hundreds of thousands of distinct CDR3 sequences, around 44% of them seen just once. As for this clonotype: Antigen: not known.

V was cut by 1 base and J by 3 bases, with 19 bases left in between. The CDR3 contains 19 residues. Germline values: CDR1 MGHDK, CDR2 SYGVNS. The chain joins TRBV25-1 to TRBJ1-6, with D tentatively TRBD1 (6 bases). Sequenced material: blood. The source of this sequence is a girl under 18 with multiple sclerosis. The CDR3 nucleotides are TGTGCCAGCAGTGAATCTAACAGGGTCCCCTGGATCTATAATTCACCCCTCCACTTT. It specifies CASSESNRVPWIYNSPLHF. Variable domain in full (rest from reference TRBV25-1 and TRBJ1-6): EADIYQTPRYLVIGTGKKITLECSQTMGHDKMYWYQQDPGMELHLIHYSYGVNSTEKGDLSSESTVSRIRTEHFPLTLESARPSHTSQYLCASSESNRVPWIYNSPLHFGNGTRLTVT.